The 14 T cell receptor beta chains below all came from one sample that was sequenced in a study of T cell changes during pregnancy in multiple sclerosis. TCRdb's copy holds only in-frame clones and misses some; the assay was immunoSEQ multiplex PCR. Here the sample spans approximately 21,000 clones, around 88% being singletons. Sequencing was performed on CD8+ T cells from peripheral blood mononuclear cells, taken in the first trimester of pregnancy. These receptors originate from a female donor with multiple sclerosis, enrolled in a pregnancy study.

V usage is TRBV19 and J usage is TRBJ2-2; no clear D. Germline CDR1 LNHDA, CDR2 SQIVND (reference sequence). Trimming left V 3 bases short and J 1 base short, with 3 bases between. This CDR3 has 13 amino acids. Written as DNA, the CDR3 is TGTGCCAGTAGTATGCGGAACACCGGGGAGCTGTTTTTT. As protein: CASSMRNTGELFF. Full variable domain (rest looked up from reference TRBV19 and TRBJ2-2): DGGITQSPKYLFRKEGQNVTLSCEQNLNHDAMYWYRQDPGQGLRLIYYSQIVNDFQKGDIAEGYSVSREKKESFPLTVTSAQKNPTAFYLCASSMRNTGELFFGEGSRLTVL.

J is TRBJ2-7 and V is TRBV6-5, with a tentative D call TRBD1 (6 bases). V was shortened by 7 bases and J by 4 bases, with 20 bases between the two germline ends. Germline-derived CDR1 and CDR2 are MNHEY and SVGAGI. This CDR3 has 15 amino acids. The CDR3 DNA reads as TGTGCCAGCATCCAAAGAGCGGACAGCGCGTACGAGCAGTACTTC. Amino acid sequence: CASIQRADSAYEQYF.

DNA for the CDR3: TGTGCCAGCAGCTTGGCTCCCGACAGCTTGAACACTGAAGCTTTCTTT. Protein product: CASSLAPDSLNTEAFF. This chain links TRBV5-4 with TRBJ1-1, with a possible D match to TRBD1 (5 bases). This CDR3 has 16 amino acids. Germline V gene lookup returns CDR1 SGHNT and CDR2 YYREEE (reference sequence). Trimming shortened V by 0 bases and J by 0 bases, and 12 bases separated the two germline ends.

This chain joins TRBV6-1 and TRBJ2-3; perhaps TRBD2 as D (6 bases). The ends were cut back, 2 bases at V and 4 bases at J, with 13 bases in the middle. The length of the CDR3 is 15 residues. Germline V lookup: CDR1 MNHNS, CDR2 SASEGT. The CDR3 DNA is TGTGCCAGCAGTGAACGAGAGGAGGGTGCAGATACGCAGTATTTT. This translates into CASSEREEGADTQYF.

This clone was recorded once. The chain joins TRBV6-1 to TRBJ2-7, with a possible D match to TRBD2 (5 bases). Germline V CDR1 and CDR2: MNHNS, SASEGT. The CDR3 runs to 15 residues. V lost 3 bases and J 3 bases, leaving 15 bases between the germline ends. The CDR3 spells CASSDALAESYEQYF. In nucleotides, the CDR3 is TGTGCCAGCAGTGATGCGCTAGCAGAAAGCTACGAGCAGTACTTC.

The CDR3 DNA reads as TGTGCCAGCTCACCCGGGGGGTATTACTACGAGCAGTACTTC. Its protein product is CASSPGGYYYEQYF. This chain connects TRBV18 to TRBJ2-7; TRBD2 agrees at 7 bases. V was pared by 3 bases and J by 3 bases, with 5 bases of the junction left unmatched. In germline, CDR1 is KGHSH, CDR2 LQKENI. This CDR3 is built from 14 residues.

The V call is TRBV27, the J call TRBJ1-5; D perhaps matches TRBD1 (6 bases). This CDR3 contains 14 residues. CDR1 is MNHEY and CDR2 is SMNVEV in the germline V gene (reference sequence). Trimming pared 6 bases from V and 1 base from J, leaving 10 bases between. The CDR3 is CASSGGQSNQPQHF. As DNA, the CDR3 is TGTGCCAGCAGCGGAGGACAGAGCAATCAGCCCCAGCATTTT.

The V call is TRBV19, the J call TRBJ1-1; no reliable D call. Germline-derived CDR1 and CDR2 are LNHDA and SQIVND (reference sequence). CDR3 length equals 15 residues. Trimming removed 5 bases at V and 2 bases at J, with 15 bases between. CDR3 DNA sequence: TGTGCCAGTAGTCAACGCCCAGACACCAACACTGAAGCTTTCTTT. It is translated as CASSQRPDTNTEAFF. The full variable domain, its missing parts supplied by reference TRBV19 and TRBJ1-1, is DGGITQSPKYLFRKEGQNVTLSCEQNLNHDAMYWYRQDPGQGLRLIYYSQIVNDFQKGDIAEGYSVSREKKESFPLTVTSAQKNPTAFYLCASSQRPDTNTEAFFGQGTRLTVV.

This chain connects TRBV14 to TRBJ2-7; the match to TRBD2 covers 10 bases. This CDR3 spans 16 amino acids. CDR1 is SGHDN and CDR2 is FVKESK in the germline V gene. V lost 1 base to trimming and J lost 2 bases; unmatched junction nucleotides: 5. The DNA for the CDR3 is TGTGCCAGCAGCCAAGTTCCGGGACTAGCGCCCTACGAGCAGTACTTC. It yields the protein CASSQVPGLAPYEQYF.

This sequence joins TRBV4-3 and TRBJ2-7; D may be TRBD1 (7 bases). The length of the CDR3 is 14 residues. V lost 0 bases, J lost 7 bases, and 13 bases lay in between. Per germline, CDR1 LGHNA and CDR2 YSLEER. The CDR3 loop is CASSQDGAGGEQYF. Here the CDR3 DNA reads TGCGCCAGCAGCCAAGATGGGGCAGGGGGGGAGCAGTACTTC.

V and J are TRBV18 and TRBJ2-1; the match to TRBD2 covers 7 bases. Germline assignment: CDR1 KGHSH and CDR2 LQKENI. J was trimmed by 5 bases and V by 4 bases; bases with no gene match: 8. The CDR3 covers 15 residues. CDR3 bases: TGTGCCAGCTCACGCTCAGGACTAGGTAACAATGAGCAGTTCTTC. Encoded protein: CASSRSGLGNNEQFF.

There are many counts of this clone. This rearrangement joins TRBV19 to TRBJ1-1; 9 nucleotides match TRBD1. The trim removed 3 bases at V and 1 base at J, leaving 9 bases unmatched. Germline loops: CDR1 LNHDA, CDR2 SQIVND (reference sequence). This CDR3 is 17 amino acids long. CDR3 region: CASSIPPGQGPNTEAFF. In DNA, the CDR3 is TGTGCCAGTAGTATTCCTCCCGGACAGGGGCCGAACACTGAAGCTTTCTTT.

The CDR3 DNA reads TGCGCCAGCAGTCTAGCGAGGGCGATCAACTATGGCTACACCTTC. Translation gives CASSLARAINYGYTF. The chain uses TRBV4-3 and TRBJ1-2; D not resolved. The CDR3 covers 15 residues. The V end was cut by 6 bases, the J end by 2 bases, with 16 bases between. CDR1 and CDR2 from the germline V gene are LGHNA and YSLEER.

The CDR3 protein is CASSPSGLPITEAFF. In nucleotides, the CDR3 is TGTGCCAGCAGTCCGTCCGGACTACCTATTACTGAAGCTTTCTTT. This sequence joins TRBV27 and TRBJ1-1; no definite D call. Trimming took off 5 bases at V and 5 bases at J, with 18 bases between the two ends. The CDR3 has 15 amino acids. CDR1 and CDR2 (germline): MNHEY, SMNVEV (reference sequence).